This T cell receptor (beta chain) is from a study of OX40 agonist ivuxolimab in advanced cancers. Trimming took 4 bases from V and 2 from J; bases not matched to a gene: 11. The germline CDR1 and CDR2 sequences are MDHEN and SYDVKM. The CDR3 contains 19 residues. Repertoires were generated with immunoSEQ multiplex PCR, while TCRdb's copy carries only in-frame clones and drops some. The sample holds approximately 73,000 clones, roughly 85% seen once. The chain employs TRBV28 and TRBJ2-1; 13 bases match TRBD2. This clonotype was obtained from an adult with an advanced solid tumor such as melanoma, head and neck, liver or kidney cancer. Sequencing was performed on CD4+ or CD8+ T cells sorted from blood, taken in a trial of the OX40 agonist ivuxolimab. The CDR3: CASSSTSPTSGGAYNEQFF. The CDR3 nucleotides read TGTGCCAGCAGTTCGACCTCCCCCACTAGCGGGGGGGCCTACAATGAGCAGTTCTTC.